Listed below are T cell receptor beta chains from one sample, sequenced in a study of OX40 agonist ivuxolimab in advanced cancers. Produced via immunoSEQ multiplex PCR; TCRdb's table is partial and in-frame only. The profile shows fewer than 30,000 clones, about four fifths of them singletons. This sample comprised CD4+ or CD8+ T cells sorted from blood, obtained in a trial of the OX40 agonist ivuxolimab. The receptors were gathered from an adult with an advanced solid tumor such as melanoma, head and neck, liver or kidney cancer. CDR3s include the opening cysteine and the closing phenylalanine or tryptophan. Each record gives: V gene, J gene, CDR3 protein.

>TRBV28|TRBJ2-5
CASGLPGLAGGETQYF
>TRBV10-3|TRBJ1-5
CAISDPGYSNQPQHF
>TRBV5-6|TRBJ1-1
CASSRIGTRAFF
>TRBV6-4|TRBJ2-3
CASSDVGGQGTDTQYF
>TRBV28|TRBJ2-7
CASSPGGDEQYF
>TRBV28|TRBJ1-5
CASSLNGGGDAYGNQPQHF
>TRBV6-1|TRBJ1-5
CASSEGGSNQPQHF
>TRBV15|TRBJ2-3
CATSRAGGRTDTQYF
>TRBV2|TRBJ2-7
CASSAELAGGSYEQYF
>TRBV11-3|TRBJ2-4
CASSSRARLSGRAGNIQYF
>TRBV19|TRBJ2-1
CASSIFPRTGNEQFF
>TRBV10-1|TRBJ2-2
CASSGGQGMDTGELFF
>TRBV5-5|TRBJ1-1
CASSLGLGTEAFF
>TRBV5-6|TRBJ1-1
CASMRGRAIEAFF
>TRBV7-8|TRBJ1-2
CASSLQGGGGYGYTF
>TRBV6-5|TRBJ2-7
CASSYSKAGGSEQYF
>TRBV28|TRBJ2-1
CASSTRDRDNEQFF
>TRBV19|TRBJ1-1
CASSIGHTGTEAFF
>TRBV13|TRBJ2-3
CASSSTGGIADTQYF
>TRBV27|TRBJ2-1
CASSAGTTSYNEQFF
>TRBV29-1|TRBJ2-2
CSVGAAGELFF
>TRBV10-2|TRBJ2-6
CASAGTSGANVLTF
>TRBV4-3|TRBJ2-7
CASSQDTWTGNLPGEQYF
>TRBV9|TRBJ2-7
CASSVAWSSYEQYF
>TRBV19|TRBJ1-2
CASSTGTQYGYTF
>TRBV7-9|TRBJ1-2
CASTPLRQANYGYTF
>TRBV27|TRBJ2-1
CASSPTSGGPGHNEQFF
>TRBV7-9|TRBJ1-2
CASSLGTGDYGYTF
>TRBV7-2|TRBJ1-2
CASISEGGFVTNYGYTF
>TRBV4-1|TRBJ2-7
CASSQGDAWQGSYEQYF